One and the same sample provided the 18 T cell receptor beta chains below, sequenced in a study of blood T cell repertoires in COVID-19. Sequenced by immunoSEQ multiplex PCR; TCRdb stores in-frame clones only, minus some. Here the sample spans some 390,000 clones, around 92% being singletons. Sequences were obtained from PBMCs or T cells enriched from blood (not recorded which). All receptors derive from a woman aged 25 to 39 who had recovered from COVID-19.

V and J are TRBV5-1 and TRBJ1-1; 9 bases fit TRBD1. The germline gives CDR1 SGHRS, CDR2 YFSETQ. Trimming at V came to 3 bases and at J to 5 bases, leaving 8 bases not matched to a gene. This CDR3 is 15 amino acids long. The CDR3 DNA follows: TGCGCCAGCAGCTCCTGGACAGGGGATGGGACTGAAGCTTTCTTT. Protein sequence: CASSSWTGDGTEAFF.

The chain combines TRBV5-4 with TRBJ2-1, with D tentatively TRBD1 (5 bases). Trimming removed 4 bases at V and 0 bases at J, with 11 bases between. The CDR3 runs 15 residues. Germline V gene sequence: CDR1 SGHNT, CDR2 YYREEE (reference sequence). This CDR3 reads CASSPTVSSYNEQFF. The CDR3 DNA reads TGTGCCAGCAGCCCGACAGTGAGCTCCTACAATGAGCAGTTCTTC.

This chain links TRBV12-3 or TRBV12-4 with TRBJ2-1; a weak D match, TRBD1 (5 bases). There are 13 residues in the CDR3. The germline V and J ends were trimmed by 3 bases and 6 bases, with 9 bases remaining between them. CDR3 DNA sequence: TGTGCCAGCAGTTTCAATAGGGGCAATGAGCAGTTCTTC. This encodes CASSFNRGNEQFF.

The chain is built from TRBV30 and TRBJ1-4; 7 nucleotides line up with TRBD1. J lost 13 bases, V lost 3 bases, and 11 bases had no gene match. CDR3 length: 13 amino acids. Looked up from germline, CDR1 is GTSNPN and CDR2 is SVGIG (reference sequence). CDR3 nucleotide sequence: TGTGCCTGGAGGAGAGGACAGGCTGGACGACTGTTTTTT. It is translated as CAWRRGQAGRLFF.

This clone showed up just once. The chain links TRBV5-4 to TRBJ2-5; 11 bases fit TRBD1. Germline V gives CDR1 SGHNT, CDR2 YYREEE (reference sequence). V was clipped by 6 bases and J by 6 bases; unmatched bases: 7. The CDR3 totals 14 residues. The chain's CDR3 is CASNLGTGGQTQYF. The CDR3 bases are TGTGCCAGCAATTTGGGGACAGGGGGACAGACCCAGTACTTC.

The V and J genes are TRBV6-2 or TRBV6-3 and TRBJ1-5, with D perhaps TRBD1 (6 bases). The V gene's germline CDR1 is MNHEY and CDR2 SVGEGT. Trimming removed 5 bases at V and 3 bases at J, with 14 bases between. The CDR3 has 15 amino acids. The DNA of the CDR3 is TGTGCCAGCAGTCGTGACAACAGGGCCAATCAGCCCCAGCATTTT. Encoded protein: CASSRDNRANQPQHF.

The J gene is TRBJ1-4, the V gene TRBV5-8, with D possibly matching TRBD1 (5 bases). CDR3 length: 16 residues. Germline V gene lookup returns CDR1 SGHTS and CDR2 YDEGEE. The germline V and J ends were trimmed by 4 bases and 8 bases, with 21 bases remaining between them. The CDR3 protein is CASSPPGGLYSEKLFF. The CDR3 region has the DNA TGTGCCAGCAGCCCCCCCGGGGGGTTGTATTCGGAAAAACTGTTTTTT.

The rearrangement uses TRBV24-1 and TRBJ2-3; possibly TRBD2 for D (5 bases). The germline V gene encodes CDR1 KGHDR and CDR2 SFDVKD. The CDR3 spans 15 residues. Trimming shortened V by 9 bases and J by 0 bases, and 15 bases separated the two germline ends. CDR3: CATGSGQDSTDTQYF. The CDR3 nucleotides are TGTGCCACCGGGAGCGGCCAGGACAGCACAGATACGCAGTATTTT.

In this sample, this clone turned up once. The genes are TRBV6-5 and TRBJ2-2; D remains unclear. Trimming took off 6 bases at V and 0 bases at J, with 8 bases between the two ends. CDR3 length equals 14 residues. Germline CDR1 MNHEY, CDR2 SVGAGI. In nucleotides, the CDR3 is TGTGCCAGCAGGTACCTACCGAACACCGGGGAGCTGTTTTTT. Its translation is CASRYLPNTGELFF.

The CDR3 DNA sequence: TGTGCCAGCTCACCAAGTGTTAGCGGGGGGGCAAGTGAGCAGTTCTTC. Translating gives CASSPSVSGGASEQFF. This sequence joins TRBV18 and TRBJ2-1; 11 bases map to TRBD2. From germline, CDR1 is KGHSH and CDR2 LQKENI. The CDR3 extends over 16 amino acids. V gave up 2 bases and J gave up 9 bases; unmatched junction bases: 9.

About this clone: Other DNA sequences from this sample encode an identical CDR3 as well. As DNA, the CDR3 is TGTGCCAGCAGTTTAGCCAGCTATGGCTACACCTTC. Encoded protein: CASSLASYGYTF. The chain recombines TRBV28 with TRBJ1-2; D is undetermined. Germline V gene lookup returns CDR1 MDHEN and CDR2 SYDVKM. V lost 2 bases to trimming and J lost 4 bases, with 5 bases between them. The CDR3 is made up of 12 amino acids.

This chain uses TRBV3-1 (or the pseudogene TRBV3-2) with TRBJ1-1, with TRBD1 as a possible D gene (5 bases). The CDR3 sequence is 14 residues long. V lost 6 bases and J 1 base, leaving 12 bases between the germline ends. Germline V CDR1 and CDR2: LGHDT, YNNKEL (reference sequence). The CDR3: CASRDSQGNTEAFF. CDR3 in DNA: TGTGCCAGCAGGGATTCTCAGGGGAACACTGAAGCTTTCTTT.

This sequence joins TRBV9 and TRBJ1-1, with 8 bases matching TRBD1. After removal of 2 bases from V and 1 base from J, the junction contained 1 base not matched to a gene. The CDR3 length is 14 residues. In germline, CDR1 is SGDLS, CDR2 YYNGEE. The CDR3: CASSVGTGNTEAFF. For the CDR3, the DNA is TGTGCCAGCAGCGTTGGGACAGGGAACACTGAAGCTTTCTTT.

The rearrangement uses TRBV4-1 and TRBJ1-4; TRBD1 aligns across 8 bases. There are 15 residues in the CDR3. V lost 1 base, J lost 10 bases, and 8 bases stayed unmatched. CDR1 and CDR2 from the germline V gene are MGHRA and YSYEKL. The CDR3 coding sequence is TGCGCCAGCAGCCAAGTGGACAGGGATGGTGGAAAACTGTTTTTT. Translated: CASSQVDRDGGKLFF.

This clone was observed a handful of times. The chain joins TRBV6-1 to TRBJ1-6, with D unresolved. V was trimmed by 1 base and J by 12 bases, leaving 7 bases between them. The CDR3 has 12 amino acids. CDR1 and CDR2 from the germline V gene are MNHNS and SASEGT. This CDR3 reads CASSEGVIPLHF. For the CDR3, the DNA is TGTGCCAGCAGTGAAGGTGTTATACCCCTCCACTTT.

The CDR3 DNA sequence: TGTGCCAGCAGCCTCGGACAGCACTCCTATAATTCACCCCTCCACTTT. Residues: CASSLGQHSYNSPLHF. The chain links TRBV2 to TRBJ1-6; weak D call: TRBD1 (6 bases). CDR3 length: 16 residues. Germline V gene data show CDR1 as SNHLY and CDR2 as FYNNEI. Trimming pared 6 bases from V and 0 bases from J, leaving 12 bases between.

Comments on this clone: Different DNA sequences within this sample yield the same CDR3. The DNA of the CDR3 is TGTGCCAGCAGCTTGGGACAGGGATTGTCCTACGAGCAGTACTTC. Translation gives CASSLGQGLSYEQYF. J is TRBJ2-7 and V is TRBV5-6; 7 positions match TRBD1. Trimming cost V 0 bases and J 1 base; bases outside gene matches: 4. The CDR3 sequence is 15 residues long. Germline-derived CDR1 and CDR2 are SGHDT and YYEEEE.

V is TRBV11-2 and J is TRBJ1-2; unclear D gene. V lost 5 bases and J 0 bases, leaving 13 bases between the germline ends. Per the germline V gene, CDR1 is SGHAT and CDR2 is FQNNGV. This CDR3 has 15 residues. CDR3 in amino acids: CASSAQALPNYGYTF. In nucleotides, the CDR3 is TGTGCCAGCAGCGCCCAAGCACTACCTAACTATGGCTACACCTTC.